The 29 T cell receptor beta chains in this list originate from one sample, sequenced in a study of CD8 T cells in ankylosing spondylitis. The study, taken as a whole, reports: Blood of patients with ankylosing spondylitis appeared to be characterized by a TCR beta motif of several highly homologous variants.

Their antigens remain unidentified. TCRdb re-called the 5' RACE reads with MiXCR, one entry per CDR3 protein. The sample includes about 440,000 distinct CDR3 sequences, 15% to 20% of them seen just once. The sample taken for sequencing was blood, either unsorted or a sorted T cell fraction (not recorded which). The receptors stem from a male donor with ankylosing spondylitis.

This clonotype was seen only a few times. The chain recombines TRBV5-5 with TRBJ2-5; D assignment may be TRBD1 or TRBD2 (5 bases each). With 1 base removed from V and 5 bases from J, the gap between germline ends came to 18 bases. CDR1 SGHKS and CDR2 YYEKEE come from the germline V gene (reference sequence). The CDR3 consists of 16 residues. CDR3 amino acids: CASSLMTGTGIETQYF. The CDR3 DNA follows: TGTGCCAGCAGCTTGATGACTGGGACCGGAATCGAGACCCAGTACTTC. Drawing the rest from reference TRBV5-5 and TRBJ2-5, the complete variable domain is DAGVTQSPTHLIKTRGQQVTLRCSPISGHKSVSWYQQVLGQGPQFIFQYYEKEERGRGNFPDRFSARQFPNYSSELNVNALLLGDSALYLCASSLMTGTGIETQYFGPGTRLLVL.

V is TRBV6-5 and J is TRBJ2-2; TRBD2 matches 12 bases. The CDR3 sequence is 18 residues long. CDR1 and CDR2 (germline): MNHEY, SVGAGI. J was trimmed by 4 bases and V by 5 bases; bases with no gene match: 11. The CDR3 loop reads CASSNDPGLAGFTGELFF. CDR3 DNA: TGTGCCAGCAGTAACGATCCGGGACTAGCGGGTTTCACCGGGGAGCTGTTTTTT.

This rearrangement joins TRBV4-2 to TRBJ1-1; D not certain. Germline V gives CDR1 LGHNA, CDR2 YNFKEQ. V was cut by 1 base and J by 6 bases, with 9 bases left in between. This CDR3 is 13 amino acids long. In nucleotides, the CDR3 is TGTGCCAGCAGCCAAGCATGGTTGGCTGAAGCTTTCTTT. It codes for CASSQAWLAEAFF.

The V gene is TRBV18, the J gene TRBJ1-1; D is possibly TRBD1 (6 bases). The V and J ends lost 3 bases and 0 bases respectively, with 14 bases between them. The CDR3 contains 16 residues. In germline, CDR1 is KGHSH, CDR2 LQKENI. The CDR3 region is CASSPSQGHLNTEAFF. DNA of the CDR3: TGTGCCAGCTCACCGAGTCAGGGGCACTTGAACACTGAAGCTTTCTTT.

This chain's CDR3 is CASNYGASYNEQFF. CDR3 DNA sequence: TGTGCCAGCAATTACGGGGCCTCCTACAATGAGCAGTTCTTC. V and J are TRBV3-1 and TRBJ2-1; either TRBD1 or TRBD2 may supply D (5 bases each). From germline, CDR1 is LGHDT and CDR2 YNNKEL (reference sequence). Trimming cost V 7 bases and J 0 bases, with 10 bases left between them. The CDR3 loop spans 14 amino acids.

This clonotype was seen a handful of times. V is TRBV12-3 or TRBV12-4 and J is TRBJ2-1, with D perhaps TRBD1 (5 bases). The V end lost 5 bases, the J end lost 3 bases, and 14 bases lay between the germline ends. The CDR3 is 15 amino acids. The CDR3 sequence is CASSARQFGYNEQFF. CDR3 in DNA: TGTGCCAGCAGTGCACGACAGTTTGGCTACAATGAGCAGTTCTTC.

This clonotype was picked up a small number of times. The chain recombines TRBV7-2 with TRBJ2-3; D perhaps matches TRBD1 (6 bases). Germline loops: CDR1 SGHTA, CDR2 FQGNSA. The ends were cut back, 1 base at V and 6 bases at J, with 14 bases in the middle. The CDR3 has 15 residues. The CDR3 here is CASSLVGQSLDTQYF. For the CDR3, the DNA is TGTGCCAGCAGCTTAGTGGGACAATCTCTGGATACGCAGTATTTT.

This clonotype has at least ten counts. The CDR3 DNA sequence: TGTGCCAGCAGGGACAGGGCGAACACCGGGGAGCTGTTTTTT. This encodes CASRDRANTGELFF. The chain has TRBV13 and TRBJ2-2, with TRBD1 identical over 8 bases. The CDR3 sequence is 14 residues long. After removal of 6 bases from V and 0 bases from J, the junction contained 0 bases not matched to a gene. Germline V gene sequence: CDR1 PRHDT, CDR2 FYEKMQ (reference sequence).

This clonotype was seen repeatedly, ten times or more. CDR3 coding DNA: TGCGCCAGCAGCTTAACGGACAGTTACTTTCAGCCCCAGCATTTT. It specifies CASSLTDSYFQPQHF. This chain uses TRBV5-1 with TRBJ1-5; D is perhaps TRBD1 (6 bases). The CDR3 length is 15 residues. Deletions cut 2 bases from V and 6 bases from J, with 15 bases between. The germline gives CDR1 SGHRS, CDR2 YFSETQ.

This clonotype came up a few times. Here the CDR3 reads CASQTSLSNYNEQFF. The CDR3 DNA follows: TGTGCCAGTCAAACTAGTCTCAGTAATTACAATGAGCAGTTCTTC. The V call is TRBV19, the J call TRBJ2-1; weak D call: TRBD2 (5 bases). The CDR3 contains 15 residues. Germline lookup yields CDR1 LNHDA and CDR2 SQIVND (reference sequence). Trimming left V 8 bases short and J 4 bases short, with 18 bases between. Full variable domain (outside the CDR3, taken from reference TRBV19 and TRBJ2-1): DGGITQSPKYLFRKEGQNVTLSCEQNLNHDAMYWYRQDPGQGLRLIYYSQIVNDFQKGDIAEGYSVSREKKESFPLTVTSAQKNPTAFYLCASQTSLSNYNEQFFGPGTRLTVL.

This chain connects TRBV6-2 or TRBV6-3 to TRBJ2-1, with 8 bases matching TRBD2. V lost 6 bases, J lost 3 bases, and 10 bases stayed unmatched. Germline V gene data show CDR1 as MNHEY and CDR2 as SVGEGT. CDR3 length: 16 residues. The CDR3 DNA reads TGTGCCAGCAGCCCGTCGGGGGGGAGGTACTACAATGAGCAGTTCTTC. It yields the protein CASSPSGGRYYNEQFF.

The chain couples TRBV27 to TRBJ2-1; TRBD2 agrees at 10 bases. V lost 6 bases and J lost 9; bases outside the gene matches: 17. There are 17 residues in the CDR3. Germline CDR1 and CDR2: MNHEY and SMNVEV (reference sequence). DNA of the CDR3: TGTGCCAGCAGGGAAATACAGGGGCTAGCGGGAGCAGGTGAGCAGTTCTTC. Translated: CASREIQGLAGAGEQFF.

This clonotype was detected a few times. The gene calls are TRBV11-2 and TRBJ2-2, with D hard to call. Trimming removed 4 bases from V and 6 bases from J, with 9 bases in between. This CDR3 comprises 13 residues. Germline V gene lookup returns CDR1 SGHAT and CDR2 FQNNGV. The CDR3 is CASSWLGAGELFF. CDR3 sequence (DNA): TGTGCCAGCAGCTGGCTAGGAGCCGGGGAGCTGTTTTTT.

The gene calls are TRBV6-1 and TRBJ1-4; possible D gene TRBD1, 6 bases. The V end was cut by 9 bases, the J end by 7 bases, with 21 bases between. Germline-derived CDR1 and CDR2 are MNHNS and SASEGT. The length of the CDR3 is 15 residues. Here the CDR3 reads CARGGSGQITEKLFF. In DNA form, the CDR3 reads TGTGCCAGGGGGGGGAGCGGACAGATTACTGAAAAACTGTTTTTT.

V is TRBV6-1 and J is TRBJ2-2, with D possibly being TRBD1 or TRBD2 (6 bases each). Germline assignment: CDR1 MNHNS and CDR2 SASEGT. The CDR3 is 16 amino acids. Deletions cut 8 bases from V and 0 bases from J, with 16 bases between. The CDR3 bases are TGTGCCAGCTCCTTCGGGGGCCACCCGAACACCGGGGAGCTGTTTTTT. Its protein is CASSFGGHPNTGELFF.

V usage is TRBV4-3 and J usage is TRBJ2-2; D gene ambiguous. This CDR3 region has 16 residues. Germline assignment: CDR1 LGHNA and CDR2 YSLEER. The germline V and J ends were trimmed by 4 bases and 5 bases, with 17 bases remaining between them. The CDR3 sequence is CASSPGSKDKTGELFF. The CDR3 DNA is TGCGCCAGCAGCCCCGGGTCGAAGGATAAGACCGGGGAGCTGTTTTTT.

This clonotype was seen a handful of times. This chain uses TRBV12-3 or TRBV12-4 with TRBJ2-2; D may be TRBD2 (7 bases). The CDR3 has 16 residues. V lost 7 bases and J lost 0, with 15 bases in between. The CDR3 loop is CASIFGGGANTGELFF. In nucleotides, the CDR3 is TGTGCCAGCATCTTTGGCGGGGGCGCGAACACCGGGGAGCTGTTTTTT.

The V call is TRBV10-3, the J call TRBJ2-1; 11 positions match TRBD2. J lost 4 bases, V lost 2 bases, and 4 bases had no gene match. This CDR3 has 16 residues. CDR1 and CDR2 (germline): ENHRY, SYGVKD. The CDR3 nucleotides read TGTGCCATCAGTGAGCAGGGACTAGCGGCATACAATGAGCAGTTCTTC. This sequence encodes CAISEQGLAAYNEQFF.

The V gene is TRBV5-1, the J gene TRBJ1-2; perhaps TRBD1 as D (6 bases). The germline V gene encodes CDR1 SGHRS and CDR2 YFSETQ. The CDR3 extends over 16 amino acids. Between the trimmed V and J ends, which lost 3 bases and 0 bases, there was a span of 15 bases. Written as DNA, the CDR3 is TGCGCCAGCAGCTACATCCCCGGGACAACTAACTATGGCTACACCTTC. Its protein product is CASSYIPGTTNYGYTF.

This clonotype showed up just a few times. The chain couples TRBV20-1 to TRBJ2-5; 8 nucleotides align to TRBD2. Germline V gene data show CDR1 as DFQATT and CDR2 as SNEGSKA (reference sequence). The CDR3 loop spans 13 amino acids. V lost 5 bases and J lost 5; bases outside the gene matches: 7. The CDR3 DNA follows: TGCAGTGCTGTTAGCGGGGAGGCGGAGACCCAGTACTTC. This codes for CSAVSGEAETQYF.

CDR3 bases: TGCAGCGTTCCGGGACAGTCCCACTATGGCTACACCTTC. The encoded protein is CSVPGQSHYGYTF. The chain employs TRBV29-1 and TRBJ1-2; 7 bases align to TRBD1. The CDR3 is 13 residues long. V was clipped by 5 bases and J by 3 bases; unmatched bases: 6. Per the germline V gene, CDR1 is SQVTM and CDR2 is ANQGSEA.

The chain links TRBV20-1 to TRBJ2-7; D may be TRBD1 (6 bases). CDR1 is DFQATT and CDR2 is SNEGSKA in the germline V gene (reference sequence). V was clipped by 3 bases and J by 7 bases, with 25 bases between them. The CDR3 extends over 16 amino acids. The CDR3 DNA reads as TGCAGTGCTAGTGTGGGGGCTGGGGCCCCGAGAGGGGAGCAGTACTTC. It specifies CSASVGAGAPRGEQYF.

This clonotype was observed a few times. This chain links TRBV5-6 with TRBJ1-5, with TRBD1 as a possible D gene (5 bases). Looked up from germline, CDR1 is SGHDT and CDR2 is YYEEEE. This CDR3 spans 14 amino acids. Trimming took off 1 base at V and 7 bases at J, with 12 bases between the two ends. CDR3 sequence (DNA): TGTGCCAGCAGCTTGCAAGGGGCTAGGCAGCCCCAGCATTTT. Translated, it gives CASSLQGARQPQHF.

The J gene is TRBJ1-1, the V gene TRBV28, with TRBD1 as a possible D gene (5 bases). The CDR3 length is 14 residues. Deletions cut 3 bases from V and 8 bases from J, with 16 bases between. Looked up from germline, CDR1 is MDHEN and CDR2 is SYDVKM. DNA of the CDR3: TGTGCCAGCAGTTTCTGGACACCCCGTGGAGAAGCTTTCTTT. This codes for CASSFWTPRGEAFF.

This clonotype was counted only a few times. The rearrangement uses TRBV28 and TRBJ2-1, with TRBD2 matching 8 bases. V dropped 7 bases and J dropped 4; count of bases not matched to a gene: 9. Germline V gene data show CDR1 as MDHEN and CDR2 as SYDVKM. This CDR3 region has 15 residues. The CDR3 DNA sequence: TGTGCCAGCACGGGAGGGTCCTTATCTTACAATGAGCAGTTCTTC. It is translated as CASTGGSLSYNEQFF. Using reference TRBV28 and TRBJ2-1 for the parts outside the CDR3, the full variable domain is DVKVTQSSRYLVKRTGEKVFLECVQDMDHENMFWYRQDPGLGLRLIYFSYDVKMKEKGDIPEGYSVSREKKERFSLILESASTNQTSMYLCASTGGSLSYNEQFFGPGTRLTVL.

The V call is TRBV11-2, the J call TRBJ1-5; D remains unclear. The CDR3 spans 18 residues. From germline, CDR1 is SGHAT and CDR2 FQNNGV. V lost 3 bases to trimming and J lost 2 bases, with 20 bases between them. This chain's CDR3 is CASSFGVRILVGNQPQHF. DNA for the CDR3: TGTGCCAGCAGCTTCGGGGTGCGGATATTAGTCGGCAATCAGCCCCAGCATTTT.

This clonotype was observed a few times. This sequence joins TRBV20-1 and TRBJ2-7, with D maybe TRBD1 (6 bases). CDR3 size: 11 residues. CDR1 DFQATT and CDR2 SNEGSKA come from the germline V gene (reference sequence). The germline V and J ends were trimmed by 4 bases and 7 bases, with 11 bases remaining between them. The CDR3 nucleotides are TGCAGTGCTATACAGGGAAGGGAGCAGTACTTC. Protein product: CSAIQGREQYF.

This clonotype was seen ten or more times. V is TRBV7-9 and J is TRBJ2-1, with D maybe TRBD2 (5 bases). This CDR3 comprises 17 residues. The germline V gene has CDR1 SEHNR and CDR2 FQNEAQ (reference sequence). Deletions cut 2 bases from V and 3 bases from J, with 17 bases between. This CDR3 reads CASSLKGEELGYNEQFF. In DNA form, the CDR3 reads TGTGCCAGCAGCTTAAAGGGAGAGGAGCTTGGCTACAATGAGCAGTTCTTC.

In DNA form, the CDR3 reads TGTGCCAGCAGTCCAAATGACAGGTACGAGCAGTACTTC. This translates into CASSPNDRYEQYF. This sequence joins TRBV3-1 and TRBJ2-7; D is possibly TRBD1 (6 bases). With 6 bases removed from V and 4 bases from J, the gap between germline ends came to 13 bases. The CDR3 consists of 13 residues. The germline V gene encodes CDR1 LGHDT and CDR2 YNNKEL (reference sequence).